The following is a T cell receptor beta chain sequence with its context. The sample comes from a study of Ad26.COV2.S vaccination and SARS-CoV-2 variants. About the research overall: Recipients of Ad26.COV2.S got it intramuscularly, once or twice 56 days apart.

The treatment was: 15 to 20 received Ad26.COV2.S at low or high dose, single or two shots; about 5 received placebo; per-sample allocation not given. At day 63 after the first vaccine or placebo injection, samples were drawn. Profiling relied on immunoSEQ multiplex PCR, and the TCRdb table lists in-frame clones only, not all of them. Found here are 400,000 to 450,000 clones, about nine tenths of them singletons; the top ten hold roughly an eighth. V was shortened by 5 bases and J by 4 bases, with 15 bases between the two germline ends. The CDR3 runs 15 residues. Per germline, CDR1 LNHDA and CDR2 SQIVND (reference sequence).

The material sequenced was peripheral blood, taken in a trial of Ad26.COV2.S vaccine versus placebo. The V gene is TRBV19, the J gene TRBJ1-5; no clear D gene. The receptor was isolated from a person between 18 and 65 years old who received the Ad26.COV2.S COVID-19 vaccine or a placebo. This CDR3 reads CASSSSRAVNQPQHF. CDR3 coding DNA: TGTGCCAGTAGTTCCTCGAGGGCGGTTAATCAGCCCCAGCATTTT.